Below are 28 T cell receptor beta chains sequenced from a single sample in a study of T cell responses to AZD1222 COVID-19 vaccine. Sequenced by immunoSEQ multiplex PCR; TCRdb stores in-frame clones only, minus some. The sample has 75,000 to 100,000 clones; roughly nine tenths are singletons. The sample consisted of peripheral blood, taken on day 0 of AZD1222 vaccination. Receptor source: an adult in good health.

In DNA, the CDR3 is TGTGCCAGTAGCGCAGGGCCCACCGGGGAGCTGTTTTTT. Translated, it gives CASSAGPTGELFF. J is TRBJ2-2 and V is TRBV19; TRBD1 might be the D (5 bases). Between the trimmed V and J ends, which lost 6 bases and 4 bases, there was a span of 9 bases. CDR1 and CDR2 from the germline V gene are LNHDA and SQIVND (reference sequence). CDR3 length: 13 amino acids.

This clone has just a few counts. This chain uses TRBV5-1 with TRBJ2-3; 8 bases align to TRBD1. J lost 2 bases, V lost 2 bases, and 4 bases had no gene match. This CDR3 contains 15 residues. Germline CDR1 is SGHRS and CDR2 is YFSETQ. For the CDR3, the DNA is TGCGCCAGCAGCTTAATGGGACAGGTCACAGATACGCAGTATTTT. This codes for CASSLMGQVTDTQYF.

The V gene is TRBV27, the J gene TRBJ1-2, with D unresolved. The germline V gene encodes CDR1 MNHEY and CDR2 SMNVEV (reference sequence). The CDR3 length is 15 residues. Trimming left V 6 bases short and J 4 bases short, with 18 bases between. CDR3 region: CASSLIPARIYGYTF. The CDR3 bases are TGTGCCAGCAGCCTAATTCCAGCGCGTATCTATGGCTACACCTTC.

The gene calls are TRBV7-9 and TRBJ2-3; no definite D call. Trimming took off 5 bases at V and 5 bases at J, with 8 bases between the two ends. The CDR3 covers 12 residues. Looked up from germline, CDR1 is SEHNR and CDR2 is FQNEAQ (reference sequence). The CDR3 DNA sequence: TGTGCCAGCAGCCCCCTTCTAGATACGCAGTATTTT. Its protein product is CASSPLLDTQYF.

Here the CDR3 DNA reads TGTGCCAGCAGCCGTATGATTGACGGTGGATACGAGCAGTACTTC. It specifies CASSRMIDGGYEQYF. The J gene is TRBJ2-7, the V gene TRBV3-1 (or the pseudogene TRBV3-2); D uncertain. V was clipped by 4 bases and J by 4 bases, with 17 bases between them. Germline V gene lookup returns CDR1 LGHDT and CDR2 YNNKEL (reference sequence). The CDR3 runs 15 residues.

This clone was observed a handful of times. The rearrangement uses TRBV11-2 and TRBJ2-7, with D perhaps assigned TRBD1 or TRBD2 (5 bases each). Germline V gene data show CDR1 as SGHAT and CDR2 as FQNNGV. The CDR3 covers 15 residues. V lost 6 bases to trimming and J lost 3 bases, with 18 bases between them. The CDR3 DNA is TGTGCCAGCAGTCCGAGGGTTGGGGGAGACTACGAGCAGTACTTC. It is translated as CASSPRVGGDYEQYF.

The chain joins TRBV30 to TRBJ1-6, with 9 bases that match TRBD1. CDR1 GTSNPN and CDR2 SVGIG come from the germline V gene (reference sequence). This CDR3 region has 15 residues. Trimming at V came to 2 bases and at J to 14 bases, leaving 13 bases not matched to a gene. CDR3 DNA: TGTGCCTGGAGTATAACCGGGACAGGGACACTATCCCTCCACTTT. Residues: CAWSITGTGTLSLHF.

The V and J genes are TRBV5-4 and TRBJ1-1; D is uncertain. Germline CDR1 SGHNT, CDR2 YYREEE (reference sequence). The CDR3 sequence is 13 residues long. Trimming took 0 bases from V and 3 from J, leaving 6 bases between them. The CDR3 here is CASSLAGDTEAFF. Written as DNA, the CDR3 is TGTGCCAGCAGCTTGGCCGGGGACACTGAAGCTTTCTTT. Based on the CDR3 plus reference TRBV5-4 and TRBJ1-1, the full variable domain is ETGVTQSPTHLIKTRGQQVTLRCSSQSGHNTVSWYQQALGQGPQFIFQYYREEENGRGNFPPRFSGLQFPNYSSELNVNALELDDSALYLCASSLAGDTEAFFGQGTRLTVV.

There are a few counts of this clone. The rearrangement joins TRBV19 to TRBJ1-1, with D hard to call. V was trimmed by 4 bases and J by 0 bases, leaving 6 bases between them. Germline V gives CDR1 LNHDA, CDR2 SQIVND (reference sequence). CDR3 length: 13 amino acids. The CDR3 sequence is CASSTTLNTEAFF. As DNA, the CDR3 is TGTGCCAGTAGTACGACTTTGAACACTGAAGCTTTCTTT. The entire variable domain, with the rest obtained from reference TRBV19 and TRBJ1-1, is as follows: DGGITQSPKYLFRKEGQNVTLSCEQNLNHDAMYWYRQDPGQGLRLIYYSQIVNDFQKGDIAEGYSVSREKKESFPLTVTSAQKNPTAFYLCASSTTLNTEAFFGQGTRLTVV.

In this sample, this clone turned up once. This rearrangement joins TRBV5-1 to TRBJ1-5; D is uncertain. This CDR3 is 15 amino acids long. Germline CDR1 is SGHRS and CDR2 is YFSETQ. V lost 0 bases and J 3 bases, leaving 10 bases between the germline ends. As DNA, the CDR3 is TGCGCCAGCAGCTTGGGTCAGGCCGCCAATCAGCCCCAGCATTTT. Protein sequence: CASSLGQAANQPQHF.

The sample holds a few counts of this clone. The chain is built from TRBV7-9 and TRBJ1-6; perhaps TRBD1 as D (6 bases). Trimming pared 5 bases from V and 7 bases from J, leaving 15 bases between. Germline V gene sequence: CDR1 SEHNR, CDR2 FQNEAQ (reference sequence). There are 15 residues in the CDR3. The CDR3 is CASSAPGQGNSPLHF. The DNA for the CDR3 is TGTGCCAGCAGCGCTCCGGGACAAGGGAATTCACCCCTCCACTTT. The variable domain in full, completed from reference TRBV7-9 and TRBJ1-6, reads DTGVSQNPRHKITKRGQNVTFRCDPISEHNRLYWYRQTLGQGPEFLTYFQNEAQLEKSRLLSDRFSAERPKGSFSTLEIQRTEQGDSAMYLCASSAPGQGNSPLHFGNGTRLTVT.

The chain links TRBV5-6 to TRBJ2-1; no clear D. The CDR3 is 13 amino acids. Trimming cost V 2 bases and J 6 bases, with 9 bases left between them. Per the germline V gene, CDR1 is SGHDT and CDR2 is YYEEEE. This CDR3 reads CASSLTGSNEQFF. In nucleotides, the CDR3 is TGTGCCAGCAGCTTAACGGGTAGCAATGAGCAGTTCTTC.

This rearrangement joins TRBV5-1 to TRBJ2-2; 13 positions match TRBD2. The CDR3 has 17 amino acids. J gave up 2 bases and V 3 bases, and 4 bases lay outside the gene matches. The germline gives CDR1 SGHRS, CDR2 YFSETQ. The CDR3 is CASSSGLAGINTGELFF. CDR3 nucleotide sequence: TGCGCCAGCAGCTCGGGACTAGCGGGGATTAACACCGGGGAGCTGTTTTTT.

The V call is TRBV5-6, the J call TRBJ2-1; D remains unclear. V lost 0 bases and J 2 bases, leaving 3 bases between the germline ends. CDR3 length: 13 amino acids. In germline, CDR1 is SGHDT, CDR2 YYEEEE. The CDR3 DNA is TGTGCCAGCAGCTTGGTTGCCTACAATGAGCAGTTCTTC. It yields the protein CASSLVAYNEQFF.

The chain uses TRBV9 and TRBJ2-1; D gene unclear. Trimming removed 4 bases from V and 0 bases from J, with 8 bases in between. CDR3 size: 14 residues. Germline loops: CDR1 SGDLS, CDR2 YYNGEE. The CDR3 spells CASSLMASYNEQFF. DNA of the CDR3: TGTGCCAGCAGCCTAATGGCCTCCTACAATGAGCAGTTCTTC.

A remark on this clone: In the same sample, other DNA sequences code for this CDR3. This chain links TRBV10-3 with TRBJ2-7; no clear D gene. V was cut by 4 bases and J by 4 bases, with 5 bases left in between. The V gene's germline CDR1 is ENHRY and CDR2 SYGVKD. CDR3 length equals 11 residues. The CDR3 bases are TGTGCCATCAGTGGGGGATACGAGCAGTACTTC. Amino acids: CAISGGYEQYF.

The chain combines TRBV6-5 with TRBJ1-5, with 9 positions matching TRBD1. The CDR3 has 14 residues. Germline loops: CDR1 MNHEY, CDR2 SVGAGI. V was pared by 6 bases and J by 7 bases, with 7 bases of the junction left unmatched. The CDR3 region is CASSDGTGRQPQHF. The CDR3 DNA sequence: TGTGCCAGCAGCGATGGGACAGGGAGGCAGCCCCAGCATTTT.

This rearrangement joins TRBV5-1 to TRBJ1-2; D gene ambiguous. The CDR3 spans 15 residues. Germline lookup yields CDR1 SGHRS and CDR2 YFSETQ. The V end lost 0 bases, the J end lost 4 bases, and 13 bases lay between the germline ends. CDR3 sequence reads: CASSLDVGSVYGYTF. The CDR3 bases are TGCGCCAGCAGCTTGGATGTGGGATCAGTCTATGGCTACACCTTC.

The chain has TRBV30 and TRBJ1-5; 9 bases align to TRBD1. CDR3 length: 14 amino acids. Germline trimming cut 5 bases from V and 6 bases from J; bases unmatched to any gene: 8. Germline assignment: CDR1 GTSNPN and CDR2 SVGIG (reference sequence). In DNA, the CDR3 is TGTGCCTGGGGAACAGGGGGCATCGCTCAGCCCCAGCATTTT. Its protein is CAWGTGGIAQPQHF.

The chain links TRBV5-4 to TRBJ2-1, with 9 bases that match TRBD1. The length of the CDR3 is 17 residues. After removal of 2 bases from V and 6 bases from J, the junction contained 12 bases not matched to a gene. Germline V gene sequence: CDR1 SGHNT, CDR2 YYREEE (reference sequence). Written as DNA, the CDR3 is TGTGCCAGCAGCTTTAACACCGGGACAGGGAGGGTCAATGAGCAGTTCTTC. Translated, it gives CASSFNTGTGRVNEQFF.

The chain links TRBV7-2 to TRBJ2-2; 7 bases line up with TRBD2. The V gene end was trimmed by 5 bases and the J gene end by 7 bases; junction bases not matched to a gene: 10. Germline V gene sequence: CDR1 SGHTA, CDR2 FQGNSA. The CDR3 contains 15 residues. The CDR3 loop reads CASSPKSGDGGELFF. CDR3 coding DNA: TGTGCCAGCAGCCCAAAAAGCGGGGACGGCGGGGAGCTGTTTTTT. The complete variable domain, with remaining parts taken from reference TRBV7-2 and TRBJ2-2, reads GAGVSQSPSNKVTEKGKDVELRCDPISGHTALYWYRQSLGQGLEFLIYFQGNSAPDKSGLPSDRFSAERTGGSVSTLTIQRTQQEDSAVYLCASSPKSGDGGELFFGEGSRLTVL.

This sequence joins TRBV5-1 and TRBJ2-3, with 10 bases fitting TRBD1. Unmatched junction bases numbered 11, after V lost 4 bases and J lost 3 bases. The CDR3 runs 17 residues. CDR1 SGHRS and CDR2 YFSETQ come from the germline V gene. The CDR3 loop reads CASSGPDRGLGTDTQYF. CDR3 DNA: TGCGCCAGCAGCGGACCGGACAGGGGGTTGGGTACAGATACGCAGTATTTT.

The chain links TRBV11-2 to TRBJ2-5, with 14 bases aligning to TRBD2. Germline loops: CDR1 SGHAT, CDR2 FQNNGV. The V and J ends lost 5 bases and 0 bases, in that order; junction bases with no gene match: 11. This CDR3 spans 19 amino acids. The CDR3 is CASSLGTSGGIMDQETQYF. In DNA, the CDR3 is TGTGCCAGCAGCCTAGGGACTAGCGGGGGTATTATGGACCAAGAGACCCAGTACTTC.

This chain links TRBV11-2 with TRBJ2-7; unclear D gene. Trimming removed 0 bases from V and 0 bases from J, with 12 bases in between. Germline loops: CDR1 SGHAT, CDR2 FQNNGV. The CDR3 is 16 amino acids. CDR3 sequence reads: CASSLDLPVSSYEQYF. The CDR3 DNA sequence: TGTGCCAGCAGCTTAGATCTTCCGGTGAGCTCCTACGAGCAGTACTTC.

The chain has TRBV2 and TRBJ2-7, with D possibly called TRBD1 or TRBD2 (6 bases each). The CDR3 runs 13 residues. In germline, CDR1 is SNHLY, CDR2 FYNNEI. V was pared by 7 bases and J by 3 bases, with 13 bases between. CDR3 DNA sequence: TGTGCCAGCAACGGGGGCAGATACTACGAGCAGTACTTC. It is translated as CASNGGRYYEQYF.

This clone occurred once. The CDR3 DNA reads TGTGCCAGCAGTCCACAGGCAGACCTTTCACCCCTCCACTTT. It translates to CASSPQADLSPLHF. The chain combines TRBV27 with TRBJ1-6, with D tentatively TRBD1 (5 bases). Germline-derived CDR1 and CDR2 are MNHEY and SMNVEV (reference sequence). V lost 5 bases to trimming and J lost 9 bases, with 14 bases between them. The CDR3 is made up of 14 amino acids.

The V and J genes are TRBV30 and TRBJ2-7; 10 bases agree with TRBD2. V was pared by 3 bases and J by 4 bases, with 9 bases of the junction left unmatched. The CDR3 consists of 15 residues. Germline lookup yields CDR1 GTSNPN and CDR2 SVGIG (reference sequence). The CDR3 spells CAWRNLAGVSYEQYF. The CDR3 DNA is TGTGCCTGGAGGAACCTAGCGGGGGTCTCTTACGAGCAGTACTTC.

The CDR3 loop reads CASSQGPSSYEQYF. In DNA form, the CDR3 reads TGTGCCAGCAGCCAAGGTCCGAGCTCCTACGAGCAGTACTTC. The V call is TRBV4-2, the J call TRBJ2-7; D remains unclear. Per the germline V gene, CDR1 is LGHNA and CDR2 is YNFKEQ. CDR3 length equals 14 residues. V lost 1 base and J lost 0, with 7 bases in between.